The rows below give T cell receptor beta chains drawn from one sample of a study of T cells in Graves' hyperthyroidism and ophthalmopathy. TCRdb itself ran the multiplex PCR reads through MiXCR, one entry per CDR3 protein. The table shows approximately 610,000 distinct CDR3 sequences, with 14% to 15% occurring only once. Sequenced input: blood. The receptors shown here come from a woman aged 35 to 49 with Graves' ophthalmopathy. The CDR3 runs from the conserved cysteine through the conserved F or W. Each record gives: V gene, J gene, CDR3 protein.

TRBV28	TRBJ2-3	CASIRADTQYF
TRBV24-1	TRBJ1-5	CATSPRQGEGAQHF
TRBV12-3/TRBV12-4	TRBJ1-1	CASKPGGARFEAFF
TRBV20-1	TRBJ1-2	CSAPESAGGRGNYGYTF
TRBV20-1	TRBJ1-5	CSARGLQINQPQHF
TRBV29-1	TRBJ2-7	CSVKTGDYEQYF
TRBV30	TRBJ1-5	CAWARGKGLPQHF
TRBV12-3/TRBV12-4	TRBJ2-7	CASSHRQGAYEQYF
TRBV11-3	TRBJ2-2	CASSSSTVGELFF
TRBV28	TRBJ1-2	CASSLVAANYGYTF
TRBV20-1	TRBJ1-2	CSARAAGDYGYTF
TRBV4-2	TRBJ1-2	CASDSGTATVGGYTF
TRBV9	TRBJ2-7	CASSVGGGPNYYEQYF
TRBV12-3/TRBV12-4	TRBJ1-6	CASNLGRGYNSPLHF
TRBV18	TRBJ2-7	CASSPNRDRTGHYEQYF
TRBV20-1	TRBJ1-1	CSAYTRDTEAFF
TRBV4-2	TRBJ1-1	CASSQLANTEAFF
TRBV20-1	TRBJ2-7	CSAAPFSGQGAYEQYF
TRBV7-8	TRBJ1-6	CASSLDRGRDSPLHF
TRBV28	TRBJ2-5	CASSPMPAGALGETQYF
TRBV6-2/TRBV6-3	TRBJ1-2	CASTVSGLRGYTF
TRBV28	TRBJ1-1	CASSEQYSLGKNTEAFF
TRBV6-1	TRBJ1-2	CASSETRSLRQVFYGYTF
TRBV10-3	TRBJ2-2	CAIAASGNTGELFF
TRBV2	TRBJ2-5	CASSDPGDETQYF
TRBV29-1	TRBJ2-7	CSVETADFSYEQYF
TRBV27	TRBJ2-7	CASARGQSYEQYF
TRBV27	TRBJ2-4	CASSSSTSGNLWSAKNIQYF
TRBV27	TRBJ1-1	CASSLRVGHTEAFF
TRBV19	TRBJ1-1	CATSPTGDTEAFF
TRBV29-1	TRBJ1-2	CSVWDSRSNYGYTF
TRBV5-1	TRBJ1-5	CASSEQGSSNQPQHF
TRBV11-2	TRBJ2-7	CASTLGTIFYEQYF